This TCR beta chain derives from a study of T cells in localized non-small cell lung cancer (dated by TCRdb to between 2020 and 2021). The study in broad terms: The study examined T cell repertoires in under 300 patients with early-stage NSCLC and compared tumors with uninvolved tumor-adjacent lungs. A mean age of around 66 years was recorded for the NSCLC patients, of whom under 150 were male and 85 to 110 were female. The cohort comprised under 250 treatment-naïve NSCLC patients with resected, localized lung tumors. What the work shows at the level of the full study, not this receptor alone: Higher blood T cell density associated with longer overall survival, while higher adjacent-lung clonality associated with shorter survival. A median of roughly 60 of the top 100 tumor clones turned up in the paired uninvolved adjacent lung, and under 30 of those clones also ranked among the top 100 of that same adjacent lung. Because multi-region sequencing of the tumors was not done, intratumor heterogeneity could not be ruled out. Uninvolved tumor-adjacent lung showed the highest T cell clonality, higher than tumor, which suggests more focused antigenic responses in the adjacent lung. Because of the exploratory design, TCR variables were selected using unadjusted p-values without false-discovery rate correction.

To note about this clone: Its antigen has not been determined. Qualities for individual bases were not recorded, and no much larger clone is one base off.

At diagnosis, tumor, uninvolved tumor-adjacent lung and peripheral blood were collected and then preserved as a mix of FFPE and fresh-frozen material. For TCR repertoire profiling, blood samples were analyzed as peripheral blood mononuclear cells. The immunoSEQ Assay was used to sequence TCR beta CDR3 regions from DNA. In the authors' own workflow: To compute T cell density, TCR beta template counts were normalized to usable DNA, which was estimated by amplifying housekeeping genes. The preseqR package was used to estimate richness by extrapolating to 400,000 templates for PBMC samples and to 120,000 templates for tissue samples. Clonality was taken to be one minus Pielou's evenness. Differential abundance testing on productive amino-acid clonotypes, with a minimum total count of 5 and an alpha of 0.1, was used to identify tissue-enriched TCRs. Repertoire overlap between compartments was quantified with the Jaccard Index and Morisita Overlap Index. GLIPH grouped TCR beta CDR3s together with public tetramer-defined viral CDR3s, and a viral motif had to include at least three viral sequences and show V-gene enrichment. TCRdb took over this immuneACCESS table, retaining in-frame rearrangements with V and J assigned. Such tables are incomplete; in checked studies, under half of the missing clones stem from an unresolved V gene, and the remainder is unexplained. The DNA gave D and trimming, while V, J and clone size come from that table. This sample lists 30,000 to 45,000 clones; around nine tenths were detected once. Less than 9.5% of the sample rests with the top ten.

Deletion took 5 bases off V and 2 bases off J, with a span of 15 bases between the germline ends. Via the germline V gene, CDR1 is MDHEN and CDR2 SYDVKM. From cysteine to phenylalanine, the CDR3 is 16 amino acids long. Only CDR3 DNA remains: 48 bases, in frame from the first base. The receptor was derived from a woman aged 40 to 75 with stage I lung adenocarcinoma. This chain is built from TRBV28 and TRBJ2-2; TRBD1 is a possible D gene, resting on 6 matching bases. Sequencing used peripheral blood, obtained before any cancer treatment. The bases are TGTGCCAGCAGTCGAGATCGACAGGCAAACACCGGGGAGCTGTTTTTT. Translated, this gives CASSRDRQANTGELFF.